Described below is a single T cell receptor beta chain sequence and its context. The PCR used 52 TRBV and 13 TRBJ primers. Libraries were prepared by immunoSEQ multiplex PCR; TCRdb keeps only in-frame clonotypes and omits some of them. The sample has about 18,000 clones, around 90% seen once. Germline V gene data show CDR1 as SEHNR and CDR2 as FQNEAQ (reference sequence). Trimming removed 1 base at V and 1 base at J, with 18 bases between. The CDR3 is made up of 18 amino acids. This sample is drawn from a study of regulatory T cells. Material: CD8+ T cells sorted from blood. The receptor was derived from a person between 18 and 30 years old with CD3G deficiency. The chain combines TRBV7-9 with TRBJ2-3; D not resolved. DNA of the CDR3: TGTGCCAGCAGCTTAGTCGGAAACTCAAGGTGGGGCACAGATACGCAGTATTTT. It codes for CASSLVGNSRWGTDTQYF.